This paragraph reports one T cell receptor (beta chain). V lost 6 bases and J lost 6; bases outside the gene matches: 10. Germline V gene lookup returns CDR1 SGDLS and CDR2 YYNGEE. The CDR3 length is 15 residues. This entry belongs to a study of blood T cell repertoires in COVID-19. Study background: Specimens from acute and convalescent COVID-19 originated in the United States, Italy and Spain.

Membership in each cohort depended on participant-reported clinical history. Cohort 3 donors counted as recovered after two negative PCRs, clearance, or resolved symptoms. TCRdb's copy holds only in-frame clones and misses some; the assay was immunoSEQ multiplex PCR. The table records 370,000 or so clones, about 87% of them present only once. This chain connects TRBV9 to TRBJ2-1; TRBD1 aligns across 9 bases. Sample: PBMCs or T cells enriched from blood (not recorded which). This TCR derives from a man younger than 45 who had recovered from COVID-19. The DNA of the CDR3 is TGTGCCAGCACCCGTATCGGGACAGGGATCAATGAGCAGTTCTTC. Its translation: CASTRIGTGINEQFF.